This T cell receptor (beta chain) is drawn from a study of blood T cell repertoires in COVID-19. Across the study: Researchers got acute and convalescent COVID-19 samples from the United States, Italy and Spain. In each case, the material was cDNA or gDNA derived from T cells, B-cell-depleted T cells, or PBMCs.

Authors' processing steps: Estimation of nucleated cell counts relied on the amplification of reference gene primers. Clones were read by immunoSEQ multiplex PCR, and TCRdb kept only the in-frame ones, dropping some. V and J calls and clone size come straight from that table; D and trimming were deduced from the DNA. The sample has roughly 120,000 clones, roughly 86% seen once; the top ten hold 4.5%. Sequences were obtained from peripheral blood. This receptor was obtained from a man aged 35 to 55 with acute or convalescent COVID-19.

The CDR3 nucleotides read TGTGCCAGCAGCTTGACAGGGGGCGACGACGAGCAGTACTTC. Protein sequence: CASSLTGGDDEQYF. V and J are TRBV5-5 and TRBJ2-7; TRBD1 matches 9 bases. V lost 1 base and J lost 5; bases outside the gene matches: 4. CDR1 is SGHKS and CDR2 is YYEKEE in the germline V gene (reference sequence). This CDR3 is 14 amino acids long.